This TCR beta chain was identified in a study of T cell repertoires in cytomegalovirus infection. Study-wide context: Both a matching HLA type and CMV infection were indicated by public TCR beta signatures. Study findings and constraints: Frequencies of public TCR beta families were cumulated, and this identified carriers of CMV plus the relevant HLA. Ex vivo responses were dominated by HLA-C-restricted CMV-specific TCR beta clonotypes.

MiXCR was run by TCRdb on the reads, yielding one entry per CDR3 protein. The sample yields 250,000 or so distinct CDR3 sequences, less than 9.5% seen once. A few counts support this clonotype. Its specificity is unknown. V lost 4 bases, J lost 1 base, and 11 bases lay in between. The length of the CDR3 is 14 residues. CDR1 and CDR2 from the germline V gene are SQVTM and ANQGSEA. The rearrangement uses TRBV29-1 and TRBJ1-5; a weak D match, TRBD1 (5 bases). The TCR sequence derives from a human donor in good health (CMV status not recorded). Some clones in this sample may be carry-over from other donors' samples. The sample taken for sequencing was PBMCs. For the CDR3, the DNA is TGCAGCGTTGCGGACGGGGGAAGCAATCAGCCCCAGCATTTT. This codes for CSVADGGSNQPQHF.